Described below is a single TCR beta chain sequence and its context. Antigen unknown. Germline V gives CDR1 LGHNA, CDR2 YSLEER. The CDR3 has 14 amino acids. V was cut by 0 bases and J by 9 bases, with 9 bases left in between. The repertoire was sequenced with immunoSEQ multiplex PCR; TCRdb's copy has only in-frame clones and lacks some. This sample has fewer than 85,000 clones; roughly 94% occur once, and the top ten carry 7% to 8.5%. This specimen comes from a study of T cell responses to AZD1222 COVID-19 vaccine. Whole-study findings and limits: After two AZD1222 doses, spike-specific TCR breadth and depth rose versus day 0.

The gene calls are TRBV4-3 and TRBJ1-6; D not resolved. Source: peripheral blood, taken on day 0 of MenACWY control vaccination. This TCR derives from an adult in good health. CDR3 sequence reads: CASSQEVASSPLHF. CDR3 DNA sequence: TGCGCCAGCAGCCAAGAGGTAGCTAGTTCACCCCTCCACTTT.